A selection of T cell receptor beta chains follows, all from one sample in a study of blood T cell repertoires in COVID-19. Libraries were prepared by immunoSEQ multiplex PCR; TCRdb keeps only in-frame clonotypes and omits some of them. Of about 190,000 clones in the sample, roughly 87% were seen once. The sample consisted of peripheral blood. The receptors originated from a woman aged 55-69 years with COVID-19, enrolled during active disease. CDR3s include the opening cysteine and the closing phenylalanine or tryptophan. The D gene is left open where the match is weak. A row's size may be missing; if present it is once, few, many or a size class.

j_call: TRBJ2-1
v_call: TRBV28
clone_size: .
d_call: TRBD2
cdr3_aa: CASVRTSGRVDYNEQFF
cdr3_nt: TGTGCCAGCGTTAGGACTAGCGGGAGGGTGGATTACAATGAGCAGTTCTTC

j_call: TRBJ1-2
v_call: TRBV28
clone_size: .
d_call: TRBD1
cdr3_aa: CASSLPTNRRGYGYTF
cdr3_nt: TGTGCCAGCAGTTTACCAACCAATCGCAGGGGGTATGGCTACACCTTC

j_call: TRBJ1-6
v_call: TRBV3-1/TRBV3-2
clone_size: .
d_call: .
cdr3_aa: CASSPTSGYGSPLHF
cdr3_nt: TGTGCCAGCAGCCCGACATCAGGGTACGGGTCACCCCTCCACTTT

j_call: TRBJ1-1
v_call: TRBV28
clone_size: .
d_call: .
cdr3_aa: CASRTGRSTEAFF
cdr3_nt: TGTGCCAGCAGGACCGGTAGGAGCACTGAAGCTTTCTTT

j_call: TRBJ2-1
v_call: TRBV30
clone_size: .
d_call: TRBD1
cdr3_aa: CAWSRGQGNEQFF
cdr3_nt: TGTGCCTGGAGCCGGGGACAGGGGAATGAGCAGTTCTTC

j_call: TRBJ2-3
v_call: TRBV6-1
clone_size: .
d_call: .
cdr3_aa: CASSDGLSTDTQYF
cdr3_nt: TGTGCCAGCAGTGATGGACTTAGCACAGATACGCAGTATTTT

j_call: TRBJ1-2
v_call: TRBV5-1
clone_size: .
d_call: TRBD1
cdr3_aa: CASSLATGGVYGYTF
cdr3_nt: TGCGCCAGCAGCTTGGCGACAGGGGGAGTCTATGGCTACACCTTC

j_call: TRBJ2-1
v_call: TRBV7-2
clone_size: .
d_call: .
cdr3_aa: CASSPLANEQFF
cdr3_nt: TGTGCCAGCAGCCCATTAGCCAATGAGCAGTTCTTC

j_call: TRBJ1-1
v_call: TRBV1
clone_size: .
d_call: .
cdr3_aa: CTSSRRTGGSHTEAFF
cdr3_nt: TGCACCAGCAGCCGACGGACAGGGGGATCGCACACTGAAGCTTTCTTT

j_call: TRBJ2-2
v_call: TRBV7-3
clone_size: .
d_call: TRBD2
cdr3_aa: CASSLGSGRVTGELFF
cdr3_nt: TGTGCCAGCAGCTTAGGGAGCGGGAGAGTCACCGGGGAGCTGTTTTTT

j_call: TRBJ2-1
v_call: TRBV6-6
clone_size: .
d_call: TRBD2
cdr3_aa: CASSRTQLPGLAGGVEQFF
cdr3_nt: TGTGCCAGCAGTCGGACCCAATTACCGGGACTAGCGGGAGGGGTGGAGCAGTTCTTC

j_call: TRBJ2-7
v_call: TRBV7-6
clone_size: .
d_call: .
cdr3_aa: CASSLASVSYEQYF
cdr3_nt: TGTGCCAGCAGCTTAGCGTCGGTGAGTTACGAGCAGTACTTC

j_call: TRBJ2-5
v_call: TRBV28
clone_size: .
d_call: TRBD2
cdr3_aa: CASSTSSGRQETQYF
cdr3_nt: TGTGCCAGCAGTACGTCTAGCGGGAGGCAGGAGACCCAGTACTTC

j_call: TRBJ2-3
v_call: TRBV7-2
clone_size: .
d_call: TRBD2
cdr3_aa: CASSPGLAGPVTDTQYF
cdr3_nt: TGTGCCAGCAGCCCCGGACTAGCGGGACCGGTAACAGATACGCAGTATTTT

j_call: TRBJ1-1
v_call: TRBV23-1
clone_size: .
d_call: .
cdr3_aa: CASRLCGTEAFF
cdr3_nt: TGCGCCAGCAGGCTCTGCGGGACTGAAGCTTTCTTT

j_call: TRBJ2-5
v_call: TRBV28
clone_size: .
d_call: TRBD2
cdr3_aa: CASNPWASGKETQYF
cdr3_nt: TGTGCCAGCAACCCCTGGGCTAGCGGAAAAGAGACCCAGTACTTC

j_call: TRBJ2-2
v_call: TRBV9
clone_size: .
d_call: .
cdr3_aa: CASSVVEAGELFF
cdr3_nt: TGTGCCAGCAGCGTAGTTGAGGCCGGGGAGCTGTTTTTT

j_call: TRBJ1-1
v_call: TRBV27
clone_size: .
d_call: TRBD1
cdr3_aa: CASSITGGEAFF
cdr3_nt: TGTGCCAGCAGTATTACAGGGGGCGAAGCTTTCTTT

j_call: TRBJ1-4
v_call: TRBV28
clone_size: .
d_call: TRBD1
cdr3_aa: CASGTGANEKLFF
cdr3_nt: TGTGCCAGTGGTACAGGGGCGAATGAAAAACTGTTTTTT

j_call: TRBJ2-1
v_call: TRBV9
clone_size: .
d_call: .
cdr3_aa: CASSVNGGSYNEQFF
cdr3_nt: TGTGCCAGCAGCGTAAACGGGGGTTCCTACAATGAGCAGTTCTTC

j_call: TRBJ2-3
v_call: TRBV28
clone_size: .
d_call: .
cdr3_aa: CASRRGPGGDTQYF
cdr3_nt: TGTGCCAGCAGGAGGGGGCCCGGGGGAGATACGCAGTATTTT

j_call: TRBJ2-1
v_call: TRBV2
clone_size: .
d_call: .
cdr3_aa: CASRGNIYNEQFF
cdr3_nt: TGTGCCAGCCGAGGGAACATCTACAATGAGCAGTTCTTC

j_call: TRBJ2-7
v_call: TRBV6-2/TRBV6-3
clone_size: .
d_call: .
cdr3_aa: CASSSGFSYEQYF
cdr3_nt: TGTGCCAGCAGTAGCGGGTTCTCCTACGAGCAGTACTTC

j_call: TRBJ2-7
v_call: TRBV27
clone_size: .
d_call: .
cdr3_aa: CASSPSTSFPSYEQYF
cdr3_nt: TGTGCCAGCAGTCCCTCCACTAGTTTCCCCTCCTACGAGCAGTACTTC

j_call: TRBJ2-3
v_call: TRBV14
clone_size: .
d_call: .
cdr3_aa: CASSQVGSTDTQYF
cdr3_nt: TGTGCCAGCAGCCAAGTCGGGAGCACAGATACGCAGTATTTT

j_call: TRBJ1-4
v_call: TRBV5-1
clone_size: few
d_call: .
cdr3_aa: CASSPTGTRNEKLFF
cdr3_nt: TGCGCCAGCAGCCCTACCGGGACACGGAATGAAAAACTGTTTTTT

j_call: TRBJ2-1
v_call: TRBV19
clone_size: few
d_call: TRBD2
cdr3_aa: CASSPSVRRGTSPSNEQFF
cdr3_nt: TGTGCCAGTAGTCCGTCGGTCCGTCGGGGGACTAGCCCCTCCAATGAGCAGTTCTTC

j_call: TRBJ2-3
v_call: TRBV6-2/TRBV6-3
clone_size: .
d_call: TRBD2
cdr3_aa: CASSYSRGADTQYF
cdr3_nt: TGTGCCAGCAGTTACTCGCGGGGGGCAGATACGCAGTATTTT

j_call: TRBJ2-1
v_call: TRBV4-1
clone_size: .
d_call: .
cdr3_aa: CASSQEGDSYNEQFF
cdr3_nt: TGCGCCAGCAGCCAAGAAGGGGACTCCTACAATGAGCAGTTCTTC

j_call: TRBJ2-1
v_call: TRBV7-3
clone_size: .
d_call: TRBD2
cdr3_aa: CASSLRSRTSGGSYNEQFF
cdr3_nt: TGTGCCAGCAGCTTAAGGTCCCGGACTAGCGGGGGCTCCTACAATGAGCAGTTCTTC

j_call: TRBJ2-3
v_call: TRBV3-1/TRBV3-2
clone_size: .
d_call: TRBD2
cdr3_aa: CASIRTSGGYTDTQYF
cdr3_nt: TGTGCCAGCATCAGGACTAGCGGGGGCTACACAGATACGCAGTATTTT

j_call: TRBJ2-2
v_call: TRBV24-1
clone_size: few
d_call: .
cdr3_aa: CATSDHTDRGELFF
cdr3_nt: TGTGCCACCAGTGATCACACCGACAGAGGGGAGCTGTTTTTT

j_call: TRBJ1-5
v_call: TRBV24-1
clone_size: .
d_call: .
cdr3_aa: CATSDGGQYQPQHF
cdr3_nt: TGTGCCACCAGTGACGGCGGGCAATATCAGCCCCAGCATTTT

j_call: TRBJ2-5
v_call: TRBV12-3/TRBV12-4
clone_size: .
d_call: .
cdr3_aa: CASSFFNQETQYF
cdr3_nt: TGTGCCAGCAGTTTTTTCAACCAAGAGACCCAGTACTTC

j_call: TRBJ2-3
v_call: TRBV27
clone_size: .
d_call: .
cdr3_aa: CASILLGTDTQYF
cdr3_nt: TGTGCCAGCATCCTACTAGGAACAGATACGCAGTATTTT

j_call: TRBJ1-2
v_call: TRBV29-1
clone_size: .
d_call: TRBD1
cdr3_aa: CSVEDKGAGVYGYTF
cdr3_nt: TGCAGCGTTGAAGATAAGGGGGCTGGGGTTTATGGCTACACCTTC

j_call: TRBJ1-3
v_call: TRBV28
clone_size: few
d_call: TRBD1
cdr3_aa: CASSLSGQANSGNTIYF
cdr3_nt: TGTGCCAGCAGTTTATCGGGACAGGCGAACTCTGGAAACACCATATATTTT

j_call: TRBJ1-4
v_call: TRBV30
clone_size: .
d_call: TRBD1
cdr3_aa: CAWKGQGYEKLFF
cdr3_nt: TGTGCCTGGAAGGGACAGGGGTATGAAAAACTGTTTTTT

j_call: TRBJ1-5
v_call: TRBV6-5
clone_size: .
d_call: .
cdr3_aa: CASRPTGTQPQHF
cdr3_nt: TGTGCCAGCAGACCTACAGGGACCCAGCCCCAGCATTTT